The entry that follows covers one T cell receptor beta chain sequence. The entry originates in a study of blood T cell repertoires in COVID-19. TCRdb's copy holds only in-frame clones and misses some; the assay was immunoSEQ multiplex PCR. The table lists under 300,000 clones, 86% of them singletons. The clonotype originates from a man in his thirties or forties who had recovered from COVID-19. The sequenced sample consisted of peripheral blood.

The CDR3 DNA follows: TGTGCCAGCAGCTCGCGGACAGAAAACCCCTATGGCTACACCTTC. Translation: CASSSRTENPYGYTF. This sequence joins TRBV5-4 and TRBJ1-2, with a weak D call TRBD1 (6 bases). The germline V and J ends were trimmed by 3 bases and 4 bases, with 16 bases remaining between them. The CDR3 consists of 15 residues. The germline gives CDR1 SGHNT, CDR2 YYREEE (reference sequence).